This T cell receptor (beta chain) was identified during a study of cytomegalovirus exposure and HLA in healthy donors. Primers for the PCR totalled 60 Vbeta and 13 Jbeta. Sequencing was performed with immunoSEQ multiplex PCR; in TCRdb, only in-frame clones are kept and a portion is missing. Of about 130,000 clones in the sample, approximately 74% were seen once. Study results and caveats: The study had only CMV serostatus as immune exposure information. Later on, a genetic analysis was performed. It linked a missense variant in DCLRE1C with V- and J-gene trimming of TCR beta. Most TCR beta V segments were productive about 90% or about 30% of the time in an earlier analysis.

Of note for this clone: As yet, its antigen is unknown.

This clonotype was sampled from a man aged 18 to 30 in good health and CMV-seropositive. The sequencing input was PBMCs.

CDR3 bases: TGTGCCTCCGCCTTTGCCAGGGGGCGAGGAAAACTGTTTTTT. Protein product: CASAFARGRGKLFF. The chain is built from TRBV30 and TRBJ1-4, with 8 bases that match TRBD1. Germline CDR1 is GTSNPN and CDR2 is SVGIG (reference sequence). CDR3 size: 14 residues. V shed 7 bases and J 10 bases; nucleotides not matched to a gene: 14.